These 32 T cell receptor beta chains were sequenced from one sample in a study of long-term antiretroviral therapy in people with HIV. The assay, immunoSEQ v3.0, was run at survey level. Only in-frame clones appear in the TCRdb table, and some are missing; sequencing was by immunoSEQ multiplex PCR. The sample includes fewer than 20,000 clones, more than 75% of them seen just once. Material: unsorted PBMCs, obtained 0.5 years after starting antiretroviral therapy. These receptors were obtained from a middle-aged man with HIV.

This rearrangement joins TRBV28 to TRBJ2-3; D might be TRBD1 (6 bases). CDR1 is MDHEN, CDR2 SYDVKM, per germline. Between the trimmed V and J ends, which lost 6 bases and 1 base, there was a span of 14 bases. CDR3 length: 15 amino acids. The CDR3 sequence: CASRSPGQGTDTQYF. CDR3 coding DNA: TGTGCCAGCAGATCTCCGGGACAAGGCACAGATACGCAGTATTTT.

The genes are TRBV5-1 and TRBJ2-1; 12 bases are shared with TRBD2. Germline-derived CDR1 and CDR2 are SGHRS and YFSETQ. With V trimmed by 2 bases and J by 2 bases, 2 bases remained unmatched. CDR3 length: 16 residues. The CDR3 region is CASSFLAGGPYNEQFF. The CDR3 nucleotides are TGCGCCAGCAGCTTCCTAGCGGGGGGGCCCTACAATGAGCAGTTCTTC. The variable domain in full, with the rest retrieved from reference TRBV5-1 and TRBJ2-1, is KAGVTQTPRYLIKTRGQQVTLSCSPISGHRSVSWYQQTPGQGLQFLFEYFSETQRNKGNFPGRFSGRQFSNSRSEMNVSTLELGDSALYLCASSFLAGGPYNEQFFGPGTRLTVL.

This chain connects TRBV9 to TRBJ1-1; D call uncertain. This CDR3 is 14 amino acids long. V lost 5 bases and J lost 3, with 14 bases in between. The V gene's germline CDR1 is SGDLS and CDR2 YYNGEE. The CDR3 coding sequence is TGTGCCAGCAGGAAGGCCCCTGGGGACACTGAAGCTTTCTTT. This encodes CASRKAPGDTEAFF.

This chain connects TRBV20-1 to TRBJ2-5; D is undetermined. This CDR3 region has 10 residues. Germline V gene data show CDR1 as DFQATT and CDR2 as SNEGSKA (reference sequence). V was trimmed by 3 bases and J by 4 bases, leaving 3 bases between them. The CDR3 loop reads CSASSETQYF. CDR3 coding DNA: TGCAGTGCTAGTTCAGAGACCCAGTACTTC.

The genes are TRBV9 and TRBJ2-5, with 7 bases identical to TRBD1. V was clipped by 3 bases and J by 2 bases; unmatched bases: 10. Per germline, CDR1 SGDLS and CDR2 YYNGEE. CDR3 length: 16 residues. The CDR3 sequence: CASSGSRDSHQETQYF. DNA of the CDR3: TGTGCCAGCAGCGGTAGCCGGGACAGCCATCAAGAGACCCAGTACTTC.

The chain joins TRBV15 to TRBJ2-1, with 9 bases lining up with TRBD2. Germline V gene lookup returns CDR1 LNHNV and CDR2 YYDKDF (reference sequence). The CDR3 has 17 residues. The ends lost 6 bases at V and 0 bases at J; junction bases unmatched: 9. The CDR3 DNA reads TGTGCCACCAGACCAGCGGGAGGTTTTGGCTCCTACAATGAGCAGTTCTTC. Its protein product is CATRPAGGFGSYNEQFF.

The chain employs TRBV4-1 and TRBJ1-6; a weak D match, TRBD1 (6 bases). Germline CDR1 is MGHRA and CDR2 is YSYEKL. V lost 0 bases and J lost 8, with 14 bases in between. The CDR3 spans 16 residues. Here the CDR3 DNA reads TGCGCCAGCAGCCAAGAGGGGGGCTCATCATATTCACCCCTCCACTTT. Amino acid sequence: CASSQEGGSSYSPLHF.

The chain employs TRBV9 and TRBJ1-5; TRBD1 matches 7 bases. The CDR3 sequence is 13 residues long. V lost 3 bases to trimming and J lost 6 bases; unmatched junction nucleotides: 3. In germline, CDR1 is SGDLS, CDR2 YYNGEE. DNA for the CDR3: TGTGCCAGCAGCGGAGGGGGCGTTCAGCCCCAGCATTTT. Its protein product is CASSGGGVQPQHF.

The chain uses TRBV11-2 and TRBJ2-5; TRBD2 aligns across 9 bases. Trimming cost V 3 bases and J 5 bases; bases outside gene matches: 4. Germline CDR1 and CDR2: SGHAT and FQNNGV. The CDR3 sequence is 14 residues long. The CDR3: CASSLGTSMETQYF. In DNA form, the CDR3 reads TGTGCCAGCAGCTTGGGGACTAGCATGGAGACCCAGTACTTC.

This chain joins TRBV7-7 and TRBJ2-1; D remains ambiguous. Looked up from germline, CDR1 is SSHAT and CDR2 is FNYEAQ (reference sequence). Trimming stripped 3 bases from V and 7 bases from J, with 10 bases between. The CDR3 runs to 13 residues. The CDR3 region is CASSLGLGNEQFF. In DNA, the CDR3 is TGTGCCAGCAGCTTGGGCCTGGGGAATGAGCAGTTCTTC.

The CDR3 DNA is TGTGCCAGCAGCTCCATTACGCGCGACGAGCAGTACTTC. This gives the protein CASSSITRDEQYF. The chain joins TRBV5-4 to TRBJ2-7; D gene ambiguous. With 3 bases removed from V and 5 bases from J, the gap between germline ends came to 12 bases. The length of the CDR3 is 13 residues. Germline V gives CDR1 SGHNT, CDR2 YYREEE (reference sequence).

The rearrangement links TRBV6-1 to TRBJ1-6; D uncertain. Germline CDR1 is MNHNS and CDR2 is SASEGT. CDR3 length: 14 amino acids. Here the CDR3 reads CAVSNLAYNSPLHF. CDR3 DNA sequence: TGTGCTGTCTCCAATCTAGCCTATAATTCACCCCTCCACTTT.

The chain recombines TRBV29-1 with TRBJ1-2; D remains unclear. The CDR3 loop spans 11 amino acids. Germline V gene data show CDR1 as SQVTM and CDR2 as ANQGSEA. Trimming took 2 bases from V and 0 from J, leaving 1 base between them. Here the CDR3 DNA reads TGCAGCGTTGAATCTAACTATGGCTACACCTTC. This gives the protein CSVESNYGYTF. The entire variable domain, with the rest obtained from reference TRBV29-1 and TRBJ1-2, is as follows: SAVISQKPSRDICQRGTSLTIQCQVDSQVTMMFWYRQQPGQSLTLIATANQGSEATYESGFVIDKFPISRPNLTFSTLTVSNMSPEDSSIYLCSVESNYGYTFGSGTRLTVV.

This clone rates as medium-sized (0.01 to 0.1%). This rearrangement joins TRBV25-1 to TRBJ1-4, with D uncertain. V lost 0 bases, J lost 0 bases, and 8 bases lay in between. Germline CDR1 reads MGHDK; CDR2 reads SYGVNS. The CDR3 is 16 residues long. CDR3 in DNA: TGTGCCAGCAGTGAATACCCAGTTGCAACTAATGAAAAACTGTTTTTT. As protein: CASSEYPVATNEKLFF.

The chain employs TRBV7-2 and TRBJ1-5; D is ambiguous. Trimming removed 1 base from V and 2 bases from J, with 15 bases in between. Germline V gene lookup returns CDR1 SGHTA and CDR2 FQGNSA. This CDR3 is 17 amino acids long. The CDR3 region is CASSLGAAPVGNQPQHF. The CDR3, as DNA: TGTGCCAGCAGCTTAGGGGCAGCGCCGGTCGGCAATCAGCCCCAGCATTTT.

The chain employs TRBV18 and TRBJ1-5; weak D call: TRBD1 (5 bases). From germline, CDR1 is KGHSH and CDR2 LQKENI. This CDR3 is built from 15 residues. V lost 3 bases and J lost 0, with 9 bases in between. In nucleotides, the CDR3 is TGTGCCAGCTCACCGGTACAGGCTAGCAATCAGCCCCAGCATTTT. The encoded protein is CASSPVQASNQPQHF.

This sequence joins TRBV5-5 and TRBJ2-6; D ambiguous. Per germline, CDR1 SGHKS and CDR2 YYEKEE (reference sequence). The germline V and J ends were trimmed by 2 bases and 0 bases, with 9 bases remaining between them. This CDR3 comprises 16 residues. CDR3 DNA: TGTGCCAGCAGCTTCTCGAGGCTCTCTGGGGCCAACGTCCTGACTTTC. It specifies CASSFSRLSGANVLTF.

This clone was seen more than once but under ten times. DNA for the CDR3: TGTGCCAGCACCCATTTGAATAGCAATCAGCCCCAGCATTTT. Translated, it gives CASTHLNSNQPQHF. The chain links TRBV2 to TRBJ1-5; D is ambiguous. CDR1 SNHLY and CDR2 FYNNEI come from the germline V gene. This CDR3 has 14 amino acids. V shed 7 bases and J shed 0 bases, with 10 bases lying between them.

The rearrangement links TRBV14 to TRBJ2-7; 7 bases fit TRBD1. Germline CDR1 reads SGHDN; CDR2 reads FVKESK. Trimming took 5 bases from V and 2 from J; bases not matched to a gene: 15. This CDR3 has 17 amino acids. The CDR3 protein is CASSARSPGQLTYEQYF. The CDR3 nucleotides are TGTGCCAGCAGCGCAAGATCGCCGGGACAGCTAACCTACGAGCAGTACTTC.

V gene TRBV7-8 combines with J gene TRBJ2-6; D remains unclear. Germline V gives CDR1 SGHVS, CDR2 FQNEAQ. The ends were cut back, 5 bases at V and 2 bases at J, with 4 bases in the middle. CDR3 length: 13 amino acids. CDR3 nucleotide sequence: TGTGCCAGCAGCCTTACTGGGGCCAACGTCCTGACTTTC. This codes for CASSLTGANVLTF.

The rearrangement uses TRBV28 and TRBJ1-2; 8 bases are shared with TRBD1. CDR1 and CDR2 from the germline V gene are MDHEN and SYDVKM. This CDR3 is built from 17 residues. V dropped 6 bases and J dropped 8; count of bases not matched to a gene: 20. The CDR3: CASRDGGPLGTGSGYTF. Written as DNA, the CDR3 is TGTGCCAGCAGAGATGGTGGCCCCCTAGGGACAGGTTCCGGCTACACCTTC.

The V gene is TRBV5-1, the J gene TRBJ1-1; 8 bases line up with TRBD1. Germline trimming cut 3 bases from V and 4 bases from J; bases unmatched to any gene: 5. The germline V gene has CDR1 SGHRS and CDR2 YFSETQ. The CDR3 runs 14 residues. The CDR3 region is CASSSRGQGTEAFF. For the CDR3, the DNA is TGCGCCAGCAGCTCCAGGGGGCAAGGCACTGAAGCTTTCTTT.

The chain combines TRBV4-3 with TRBJ2-3, with 9 nucleotides matching TRBD2. CDR1 is LGHNA and CDR2 is YSLEER in the germline V gene. This CDR3 comprises 18 residues. The J segment lost 2 bases and the V segment lost 0 bases, leaving 9 bases of the junction unmatched. CDR3 residues: CASSQDFVREGPTDTQYF. CDR3 in DNA: TGCGCCAGCAGCCAAGATTTTGTGCGGGAGGGTCCCACAGATACGCAGTATTTT.

V and J are TRBV6-4 and TRBJ2-1; TRBD2 matches 14 bases. Trimming cost V 6 bases and J 9 bases; bases outside gene matches: 4. The CDR3 covers 14 residues. Germline V gives CDR1 MRHNA, CDR2 SNTAGT. In DNA form, the CDR3 reads TGTGCCAGCAGGGGACTAGCGGGAGAGGGTGAGCAGTTCTTC. Encoded protein: CASRGLAGEGEQFF.

V is TRBV9 and J is TRBJ1-2; D is unclear. The CDR3 contains 16 residues. V shed 4 bases and J shed 5 bases, with 21 bases lying between them. Germline V gene data show CDR1 as SGDLS and CDR2 as YYNGEE. CDR3 protein: CASSHERVQYQYGYTF. In DNA, the CDR3 is TGTGCCAGCAGCCATGAGAGGGTCCAATATCAATATGGCTACACCTTC.

The rearrangement links TRBV29-1 to TRBJ2-6; either TRBD1 or TRBD2 may supply D (7 bases each). V was cut by 7 bases and J by 0 bases, with 22 bases left in between. Germline values: CDR1 SQVTM, CDR2 ANQGSEA. This CDR3 spans 18 amino acids. The CDR3 region is CSALLGGTARSGANVLTF. DNA for the CDR3: TGCAGCGCCCTCTTGGGGGGGACAGCTCGCTCTGGGGCCAACGTCCTGACTTTC.

The rearrangement joins TRBV7-2 to TRBJ2-1, with TRBD2 identical over 10 bases. V was pared by 1 base and J by 6 bases, with 3 bases of the junction left unmatched. The CDR3 covers 15 residues. Germline V gene lookup returns CDR1 SGHTA and CDR2 FQGNSA. CDR3 sequence: CASSLGSGRANEQFF. In nucleotides, the CDR3 is TGTGCCAGCAGCTTAGGAAGCGGGAGGGCCAATGAGCAGTTCTTC.

This clone was seen once. The chain has TRBV7-9 and TRBJ2-5; no firm D call. V was trimmed by 5 bases and J by 2 bases, leaving 9 bases between them. The germline V gene encodes CDR1 SEHNR and CDR2 FQNEAQ (reference sequence). The CDR3 is 13 residues long. DNA for the CDR3: TGTGCCAGCAGCCAGATTCTTCAAGAGACCCAGTACTTC. Its translation: CASSQILQETQYF.

The CDR3 sequence: CASSPPTGGIDQPQHF. DNA for the CDR3: TGTGCCAGCAGTCCGCCCACAGGGGGCATCGATCAGCCCCAGCATTTT. This chain connects TRBV28 to TRBJ1-5, with 9 bases fitting TRBD1. Unmatched junction bases numbered 10, after V lost 5 bases and J lost 5 bases. In germline, CDR1 is MDHEN, CDR2 SYDVKM. CDR3 size: 16 residues.

V gene TRBV5-4 combines with J gene TRBJ2-5; maybe TRBD1 (6 bases). The CDR3 covers 13 residues. In germline, CDR1 is SGHNT, CDR2 YYREEE (reference sequence). Trimming removed 0 bases from V and 5 bases from J, with 8 bases in between. The CDR3, as DNA: TGTGCCAGCAGCTTGGGGGGGCGGGAGACCCAGTACTTC. This translates into CASSLGGRETQYF.

The genes are TRBV28 and TRBJ1-2; 7 positions agree with TRBD1. CDR3 length: 14 amino acids. CDR1 is MDHEN, CDR2 SYDVKM, per germline. The ends lost 8 bases at V and 2 bases at J; junction bases unmatched: 8. The CDR3 is CASGSPGQNYGYTF. In nucleotides, the CDR3 is TGTGCCAGCGGGAGTCCGGGACAGAACTATGGCTACACCTTC.

J is TRBJ2-7 and V is TRBV6-5, with a tentative D call TRBD2 (6 bases). The germline V and J ends were trimmed by 7 bases and 1 base, with 11 bases remaining between them. The CDR3 is 13 amino acids. CDR1 and CDR2 (germline): MNHEY, SVGAGI. The CDR3 nucleotides are TGTGCCAGCAAACCGGGGGAGTCCTACGAGCAGTACTTC. This gives the protein CASKPGESYEQYF.